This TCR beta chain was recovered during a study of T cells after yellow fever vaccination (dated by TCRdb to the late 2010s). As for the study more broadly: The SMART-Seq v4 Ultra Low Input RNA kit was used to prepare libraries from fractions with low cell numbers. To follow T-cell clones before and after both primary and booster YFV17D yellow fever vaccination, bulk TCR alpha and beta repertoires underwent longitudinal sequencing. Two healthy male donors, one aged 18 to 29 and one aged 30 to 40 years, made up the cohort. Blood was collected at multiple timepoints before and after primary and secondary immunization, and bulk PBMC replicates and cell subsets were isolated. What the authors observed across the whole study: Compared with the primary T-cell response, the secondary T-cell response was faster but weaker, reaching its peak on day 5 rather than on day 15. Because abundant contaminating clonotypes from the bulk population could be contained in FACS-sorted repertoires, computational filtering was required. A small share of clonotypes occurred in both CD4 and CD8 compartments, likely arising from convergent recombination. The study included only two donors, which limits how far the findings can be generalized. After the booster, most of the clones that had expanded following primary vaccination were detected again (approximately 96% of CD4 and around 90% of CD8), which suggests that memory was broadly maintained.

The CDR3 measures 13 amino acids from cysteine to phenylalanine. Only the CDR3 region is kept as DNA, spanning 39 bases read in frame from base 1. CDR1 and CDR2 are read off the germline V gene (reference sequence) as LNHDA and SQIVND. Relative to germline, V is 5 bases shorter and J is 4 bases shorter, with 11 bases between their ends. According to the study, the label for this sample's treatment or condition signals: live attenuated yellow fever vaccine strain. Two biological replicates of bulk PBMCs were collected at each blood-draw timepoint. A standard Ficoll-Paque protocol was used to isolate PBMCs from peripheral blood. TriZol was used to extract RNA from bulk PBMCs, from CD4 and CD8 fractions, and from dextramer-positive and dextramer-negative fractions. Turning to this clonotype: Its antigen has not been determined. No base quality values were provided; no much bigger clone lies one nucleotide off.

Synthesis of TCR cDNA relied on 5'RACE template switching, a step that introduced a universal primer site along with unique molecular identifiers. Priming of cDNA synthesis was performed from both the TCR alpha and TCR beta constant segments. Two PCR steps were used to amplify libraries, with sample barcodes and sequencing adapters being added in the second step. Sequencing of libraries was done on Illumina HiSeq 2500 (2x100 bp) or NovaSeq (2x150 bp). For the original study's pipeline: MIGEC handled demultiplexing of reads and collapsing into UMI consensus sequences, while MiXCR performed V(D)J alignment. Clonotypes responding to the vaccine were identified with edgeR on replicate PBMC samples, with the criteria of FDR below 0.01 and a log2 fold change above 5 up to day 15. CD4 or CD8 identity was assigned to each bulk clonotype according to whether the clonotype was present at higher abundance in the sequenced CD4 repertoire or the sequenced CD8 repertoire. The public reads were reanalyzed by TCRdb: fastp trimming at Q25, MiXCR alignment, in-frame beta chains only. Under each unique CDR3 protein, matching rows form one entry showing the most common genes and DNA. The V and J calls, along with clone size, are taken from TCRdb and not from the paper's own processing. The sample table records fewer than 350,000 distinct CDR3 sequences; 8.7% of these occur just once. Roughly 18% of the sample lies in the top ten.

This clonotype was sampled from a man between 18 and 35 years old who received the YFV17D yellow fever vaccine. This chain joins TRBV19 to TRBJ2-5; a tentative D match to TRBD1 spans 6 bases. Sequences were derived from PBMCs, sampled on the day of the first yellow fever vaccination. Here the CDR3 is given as CASSRTARETQYF. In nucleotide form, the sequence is TGTGCCAGTAGTCGGACAGCCCGAGAGACCCAGTACTTC. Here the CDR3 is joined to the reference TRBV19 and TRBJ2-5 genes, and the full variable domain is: DGGITQSPKYLFRKEGQNVTLSCEQNLNHDAMYWYRQDPGQGLRLIYYSQIVNDFQKGDIAEGYSVSREKKESFPLTVTSAQKNPTAFYLCASSRTARETQYFGPGTRLLVL.